The clone carrying this T cell receptor (beta chain) occurred many times. Its specificity is unknown. These data originate in a study of T cells in Graves' hyperthyroidism and ophthalmopathy. Overall study findings and caveats: Blood shared most expanded thyroid clonotypes above 0.001.

Amplification of TCR beta CDR3 regions used RNA as the template. With the HTBI primer set, the TCR CDR3 went through a first round of RT-PCR. MiXCR was run by TCRdb on the multiplex PCR reads, yielding one entry per CDR3 protein. Of 300,000 to 350,000 distinct CDR3 sequences listed, approximately 22% are singletons. This CDR3 contains 14 residues. From germline, CDR1 is SGHRS and CDR2 YFSETQ. J was trimmed by 7 bases and V by 2 bases; bases with no gene match: 9. Sequencing was performed on blood. The chain couples TRBV5-1 to TRBJ2-7, with 7 bases matching TRBD2. This TCR came from a woman between 50 and 59 years old with Graves' hyperthyroidism. CDR3 in DNA: TGCGCCAGCAGCTTAGGGGCCGAGGGAGGGGAGCAGTACTTC. The encoded protein is CASSLGAEGGEQYF.